These 5 T cell receptor beta chains were all obtained from the same sample, sequenced in a study of blood T cell repertoires in COVID-19. The table came from immunoSEQ multiplex PCR; TCRdb's copy has only in-frame clones and leaves some out. The sample gives just over 150,000 clones, around four fifths of which show up once; 22% is in the top ten. Sequences were obtained from peripheral blood. Receptor source: a woman older than 75 with acute or convalescent COVID-19.

The rearrangement joins TRBV7-2 to TRBJ1-6; 8 positions match TRBD1. The CDR3 is 15 residues long. The V segment lost 5 bases and the J segment 9 bases; nucleotides outside the gene matches: 9. Germline CDR1 is SGHTA and CDR2 is FQGNSA. The DNA of the CDR3 is TGTGCCAGCAGCCCAAGACAGGGGAGTCCTTCACCCCTCCACTTT. Protein product: CASSPRQGSPSPLHF.

The chain recombines TRBV29-1 with TRBJ1-5; possibly TRBD1 for D (5 bases). The CDR3 extends over 12 amino acids. Trimming left V 7 bases short and J 5 bases short, with 12 bases between. Germline assignment: CDR1 SQVTM and CDR2 ANQGSEA. The CDR3 loop reads CSARRQYQPQHF. The DNA for the CDR3 is TGCAGCGCCCGGCGACAGTATCAGCCCCAGCATTTT.

This clone was recorded a few times. The V gene is TRBV5-4, the J gene TRBJ2-7; 13 bases line up with TRBD2. CDR3 size: 16 residues. Germline CDR1 is SGHNT and CDR2 is YYREEE (reference sequence). V gave up 3 bases and J gave up 5 bases; unmatched junction bases: 8. CDR3: CASSSGLAGLFDEQYF. As DNA, the CDR3 is TGTGCCAGCAGCTCGGGACTAGCGGGACTCTTTGACGAGCAGTACTTC.

The chain combines TRBV5-1 with TRBJ1-4; possible D gene TRBD1, 6 bases. This CDR3 is 16 amino acids long. V gave up 4 bases and J gave up 3 bases, with 16 bases separating them. Germline V gives CDR1 SGHRS, CDR2 YFSETQ. The CDR3 is CASSPEGVSANEKLFF. The CDR3 nucleotides read TGCGCCAGCAGCCCTGAGGGGGTTTCGGCTAATGAAAAACTGTTTTTT.

The CDR3, as DNA: TGTGCCAGCAGCTTACAGGGGGTCTCCACTGAAGCTTTCTTT. The encoded protein is CASSLQGVSTEAFF. The rearrangement links TRBV5-5 to TRBJ1-1; 8 bases are shared with TRBD1. This CDR3 spans 14 amino acids. From germline, CDR1 is SGHKS and CDR2 YYEKEE (reference sequence). The V and J ends lost 2 bases and 4 bases, in that order; junction bases with no gene match: 4.